A selection of T cell receptor beta chains follows, all from one sample in a study of blood T cell repertoires in COVID-19. The repertoire was sequenced with immunoSEQ multiplex PCR; TCRdb's copy has only in-frame clones and lacks some. The table shows 200,000 to 300,000 clones, with 75% to 90% occurring only once. The sequencing sample was made of peripheral blood. The receptors come from a man aged 25-45 years with active or convalescent COVID-19. The CDR3 runs from the conserved cysteine through the conserved F or W. Fields, in order: V gene, J gene, CDR3 protein.

TRBV6-5	TRBJ2-5	CASRSQETQYF
TRBV19	TRBJ1-4	CASSYGQGPNEKLFF
TRBV3-1/TRBV3-2	TRBJ2-7	CASSLDRRYEQYF
TRBV5-4	TRBJ2-3	CASRERQGTDTQYF
TRBV7-9	TRBJ1-1	CASSLGAGKGLTFF
TRBV27	TRBJ1-1	CASSFGGADTEAFF
TRBV5-6	TRBJ2-3	CASSLEERGPDTQYF
TRBV5-4	TRBJ1-1	CASRLQGINTEAFF
TRBV27	TRBJ1-6	CASSLVTGGSYNSPLHF
TRBV21-1	TRBJ2-1	CASSKAQDEQFF
TRBV27	TRBJ1-1	CASSLRGGGRAFF
TRBV7-9	TRBJ1-6	CASSFPTGKEISYNSPLHF
TRBV5-1	TRBJ1-5	CASSLGGIGNQPQHF
TRBV30	TRBJ2-5	CAWIMVAGGRQETQYF
TRBV5-1	TRBJ1-5	CASSLGGQNNQPQHF
TRBV27	TRBJ2-3	CASTRTSGDTDTQYF
TRBV6-5	TRBJ2-5	CASSYPLGRGAETQYF
TRBV19	TRBJ1-2	CASSTAGGQGYGYTF
TRBV9	TRBJ2-2	CASTSPGLADTGELFF
TRBV7-9	TRBJ2-5	CASTWTSGDKETQYF
TRBV4-1	TRBJ2-7	CASSQDEQGAREQYF
TRBV7-8	TRBJ2-1	CASSLAQQYYNEQFF
TRBV7-8	TRBJ1-2	CASSLRPGGANGYTF
TRBV5-5	TRBJ2-5	CASSRLAGAQETQYF
TRBV5-1	TRBJ2-2	CASSLQIINTGELFF
TRBV5-6	TRBJ2-7	CASSFLFGGASLTYEQYF